A single sample is the source of the 21 T cell receptor beta chains below, sequenced in a study of STAT5B mutations in CD4+ large granular lymphocyte leukemia. The assay was immunoSEQ multiplex PCR, and TCRdb's table has in-frame clones only and misses some. The sample consists of roughly 30,000 clones, roughly 70% of them appearing once. Sequencing was carried out using CD4+ T cells from blood buffy coats. These TCRs come from a human donor in good health.

This clone occurred once. The chain employs TRBV7-9 and TRBJ1-6; 7 nucleotides line up with TRBD1. The germline V gene has CDR1 SEHNR and CDR2 FQNEAQ (reference sequence). Unmatched junction bases numbered 6, after V lost 6 bases and J lost 7 bases. The CDR3 has 14 residues. This CDR3 reads CASRFMGQNSPLHF. DNA of the CDR3: TGTGCCAGCAGATTTATGGGACAGAATTCACCCCTCCACTTT.

This rearrangement joins TRBV7-2 to TRBJ2-5; either TRBD1 or TRBD2 may supply D (5 bases each). TRBJ2-7 explains the end of the DNA better; the J call may be wrong. The CDR3 spans 14 residues. Germline CDR1 and CDR2: SGHTA and FQGNSA. DNA of the CDR3: TGTGCCAGCAGCCCTAGCCCAGGGACCTACGAGCAGTACTTC. This codes for CASSPSPGTYEQYF.

The CDR3 sequence is CASSQDWDPSGGEETQYF. The CDR3 DNA sequence: TGCGCCAGCAGCCAAGATTGGGACCCTAGCGGGGGGGAGGAGACCCAGTACTTC. The chain carries TRBV4-3 and TRBJ2-5, with 12 bases aligning to TRBD2. This CDR3 region has 18 residues. Losses at the gene ends were 0 bases for V and 5 bases for J; bases not matched to a gene: 10. The germline CDR1 and CDR2 sequences are LGHNA and YSLEER.

This chain joins TRBV5-6 and TRBJ1-2; the D gene is possibly TRBD1 (6 bases). This CDR3 has 16 residues. V lost 0 bases and J lost 0, with 12 bases in between. Germline V lookup: CDR1 SGHDT, CDR2 YYEEEE. The CDR3 loop is CASSLEGGHPNYGYTF. In DNA form, the CDR3 reads TGTGCCAGCAGCTTGGAGGGGGGGCACCCTAACTATGGCTACACCTTC. Together with reference TRBV5-6 and TRBJ1-2, the CDR3 gives the full variable domain: DAGVTQSPTHLIKTRGQQVTLRCSPKSGHDTVSWYQQALGQGPQFIFQYYEEEERQRGNFPDRFSGHQFPNYSSELNVNALLLGDSALYLCASSLEGGHPNYGYTFGSGTRLTVV.

The genes are TRBV15 and TRBJ2-5, with D unresolved. The germline V gene encodes CDR1 LNHNV and CDR2 YYDKDF (reference sequence). CDR3 length: 13 amino acids. V lost 1 base and J 5 bases, leaving 8 bases between the germline ends. CDR3 DNA sequence: TGTGCCACCAGCAGAGGCCGAAGCGAGACCCAGTACTTC. Amino acid sequence: CATSRGRSETQYF.

J is TRBJ1-1 and V is TRBV10-1, with 7 bases fitting TRBD1. CDR3 length: 12 amino acids. The trim removed 10 bases at V and 4 bases at J, leaving 6 bases unmatched. Per the germline V gene, CDR1 is WNHNN and CDR2 is SYGVQD (reference sequence). The CDR3 DNA follows: TGCGCCACCAGACAGGGAGGCACTGAAGCTTTCTTT. Translated: CATRQGGTEAFF.

J is TRBJ2-1 and V is TRBV4-1; 15 bases are shared with TRBD2. The CDR3 is 18 amino acids. Germline V gene sequence: CDR1 MGHRA, CDR2 YSYEKL. Trimming cost V 4 bases and J 10 bases; bases outside gene matches: 14. CDR3 protein: CASSRRTSGGAGEGEQFF. CDR3 nucleotides: TGCGCCAGCAGCCGCCGGACTAGCGGGGGGGCTGGGGAAGGGGAGCAGTTCTTC.

This clone was seen once. This sequence joins TRBV7-2 and TRBJ2-1; the match to TRBD2 covers 8 bases. The junction had 11 bases not matched to a gene; V was cut back by 0 bases and J by 4 bases. CDR3 length equals 18 residues. Germline V gives CDR1 SGHTA, CDR2 FQGNSA. The CDR3 DNA reads as TGTGCCAGCAGCTTAGCAAGGGCTAGCGGGCGCCCTTACAATGAGCAGTTCTTC. Its protein product is CASSLARASGRPYNEQFF. Full variable domain (outside the CDR3, taken from reference TRBV7-2 and TRBJ2-1): GAGVSQSPSNKVTEKGKDVELRCDPISGHTALYWYRQSLGQGLEFLIYFQGNSAPDKSGLPSDRFSAERTGGSVSTLTIQRTQQEDSAVYLCASSLARASGRPYNEQFFGPGTRLTVL.

The gene calls are TRBV10-3 and TRBJ2-7; the match to TRBD1 covers 7 bases. The CDR3 extends over 16 amino acids. Germline CDR1 is ENHRY and CDR2 is SYGVKD. The V segment lost 2 bases and the J segment 0 bases; nucleotides outside the gene matches: 7. The CDR3 region is CAISEPTGPASYEQYF. The CDR3 nucleotides are TGTGCCATCAGTGAGCCGACAGGGCCGGCCTCCTACGAGCAGTACTTC.

The chain recombines TRBV30 with TRBJ1-2; 7 bases are shared with TRBD1. The CDR3 spans 14 residues. The V segment lost 2 bases and the J segment 8 bases; nucleotides outside the gene matches: 11. Germline V lookup: CDR1 GTSNPN, CDR2 SVGIG (reference sequence). The CDR3 loop is CAWSLLKGARGYTF. The CDR3 region has the DNA TGTGCCTGGAGTCTCCTCAAGGGGGCTCGGGGCTACACCTTC.

The rearrangement joins TRBV6-1 to TRBJ1-5; D unresolved. Trimming took off 2 bases at V and 4 bases at J, with 9 bases between the two ends. This CDR3 contains 14 residues. The germline V gene has CDR1 MNHNS and CDR2 SASEGT. CDR3 DNA: TGTGCCAGCAGTGAAAATCACAGAAATCAGCCCCAGCATTTT. Translated, it gives CASSENHRNQPQHF.

The chain links TRBV5-1 to TRBJ2-7; possibly TRBD2 for D (6 bases). V gave up 4 bases and J gave up 6 bases, with 20 bases separating them. The CDR3 runs 15 residues. Germline-derived CDR1 and CDR2 are SGHRS and YFSETQ. The chain's CDR3 is CASSPEPGSIGEQYF. The CDR3 nucleotides read TGCGCCAGCAGCCCGGAACCCGGGAGTATCGGCGAGCAGTACTTC.

This clone was seen only a few times. This rearrangement joins TRBV7-9 to TRBJ1-2, with D maybe TRBD1 (5 bases). Germline V gene data show CDR1 as SEHNR and CDR2 as FQNEAQ (reference sequence). The CDR3 sequence is 14 residues long. V was clipped by 5 bases and J by 6 bases, with 16 bases between them. The CDR3 here is CASSPTEPRDGYTF. The CDR3 coding sequence is TGTGCCAGCAGCCCGACAGAACCCAGGGATGGCTACACCTTC.

V is TRBV5-1 and J is TRBJ2-1, with 14 bases that match TRBD2. This CDR3 comprises 18 residues. Trimming took 0 bases from V and 7 from J; bases not matched to a gene: 9. Germline CDR1 is SGHRS and CDR2 is YFSETQ. The CDR3 nucleotides are TGCGCCAGCAGCTTGGCCGGACTAGCGGGGGGCAGTTGTAATGAGCAGTTCTTC. This sequence encodes CASSLAGLAGGSCNEQFF.

The rearrangement uses TRBV5-4 and TRBJ1-3; 8 bases are a match to TRBD1. This CDR3 is 16 amino acids long. V dropped 0 bases and J dropped 0; count of bases not matched to a gene: 2. Germline values: CDR1 SGHNT, CDR2 YYREEE (reference sequence). The DNA for the CDR3 is TGTGCCAGCAGCTTGGGACAGGGGCGCTCTGGAAACACCATATATTTT. Translated: CASSLGQGRSGNTIYF.

The chain is built from TRBV6-6 and TRBJ2-1, with 9 bases fitting TRBD2. V gave up 8 bases and J gave up 7 bases; unmatched junction bases: 9. This CDR3 comprises 14 residues. CDR1 and CDR2 (germline): MNHNY, SVGAGI (reference sequence). The DNA for the CDR3 is TGTGCCAGCGTGTCCTCTAGCGGGGTAAATGAGCAGTTCTTC. It codes for CASVSSSGVNEQFF.

The chain couples TRBV6-1 to TRBJ2-1, with no clear D. The V end was cut by 5 bases, the J end by 0 bases, with 8 bases between. CDR3 size: 14 residues. Germline values: CDR1 MNHNS, CDR2 SASEGT. Written as DNA, the CDR3 is TGTGCCAGCAGTCCAGCCCCCTCCTACAATGAGCAGTTCTTC. Amino acid sequence: CASSPAPSYNEQFF.

V gene TRBV7-9 combines with J gene TRBJ1-2; TRBD1 might be the D (5 bases). CDR1 is SEHNR and CDR2 is FQNEAQ in the germline V gene (reference sequence). The V and J ends lost 1 base and 2 bases respectively, with 5 bases between them. The CDR3 spans 13 residues. The CDR3: CASSLGQNYGYTF. The CDR3 DNA sequence: TGTGCCAGCAGCTTAGGACAGAACTATGGCTACACCTTC.

This clone was recorded once. The chain employs TRBV15 and TRBJ1-5; a weak D match, TRBD1 (5 bases). Germline V gene lookup returns CDR1 LNHNV and CDR2 YYDKDF (reference sequence). Trimming stripped 8 bases from V and 1 base from J, with 12 bases between. CDR3 length equals 14 residues. The CDR3 bases are TGTGCCACCGCGTGGGGCTTGAGCAATCAGCCCCAGCATTTT. Translation: CATAWGLSNQPQHF.

This clone was seen a handful of times. The chain links TRBV7-9 to TRBJ1-2; D perhaps matches TRBD1 (6 bases). This CDR3 is built from 15 residues. V was clipped by 0 bases and J by 4 bases, with 12 bases between them. CDR1 and CDR2 (germline): SEHNR, FQNEAQ (reference sequence). The CDR3 loop reads CASSLAIGTSYGYTF. The CDR3 DNA reads as TGTGCCAGCAGCTTAGCGATCGGGACATCCTATGGCTACACCTTC.

This clone was detected only once. The chain is built from TRBV19 and TRBJ1-6; TRBD1 might be the D (5 bases). The germline V and J ends were trimmed by 3 bases and 8 bases, with 17 bases remaining between them. CDR1 and CDR2 from the germline V gene are LNHDA and SQIVND (reference sequence). This CDR3 is built from 16 residues. The DNA of the CDR3 is TGTGCCAGTAGTATGGCGTTCGGGGGTTTCGATTCACCCCTCCACTTT. It is translated as CASSMAFGGFDSPLHF.